Listed below are T cell receptor beta chains from one sample, sequenced in a study of T cells in Graves' hyperthyroidism and ophthalmopathy. TCRdb recomputed calls from the multiplex PCR reads with MiXCR, one row per CDR3 protein. The table lists about 200,000 distinct CDR3 sequences, around 17% of them singletons. The sample taken for sequencing was blood. These TCRs come from a woman between 50 and 59 years old with Graves' hyperthyroidism. Each CDR3 is given with its conserved first and last residue. Fields, in order: J gene, clone size, V gene, D gene, CDR3 DNA, CDR3 protein. A D gene is named only where the DNA matches it firmly. Only part of the rows carry a size: once, few, many, or a class if the clone is expanded.

>TRBJ2-3|many|TRBV20-1|TRBD1
TGCAGTGCTAGAGATGGGCAGGGGGCAGATACGCAGTATTTT
CSARDGQGADTQYF
>TRBJ2-3|many|TRBV5-1|TRBD2
TGCGCCAGCAGACGCGGGGGTAGCAGCACAGATACGCAGTATTTT
CASRRGGSSTDTQYF
>TRBJ2-7|few|TRBV6-2/TRBV6-3|TRBD1
TGTGCCAGCATCAAGGACAGGGTGTACTACGAGCAGTACTTC
CASIKDRVYYEQYF
>TRBJ1-1|NA|TRBV7-9|NA
TGTGCCAGCAGACCCAGGGACATGAACACTGAAGCTTTCTTT
CASRPRDMNTEAFF
>TRBJ1-5|many|TRBV12-3/TRBV12-4|TRBD1
TGTGCCAGCAGCCTCTCGGGACAGGGACCCAATCAGCCCCAGCATTTT
CASSLSGQGPNQPQHF
>TRBJ1-2|NA|TRBV30|NA
TGTGCCTGGAGTCCGACAGGAATGAACTATGGCTACACCTTC
CAWSPTGMNYGYTF
>TRBJ2-1|NA|TRBV11-2|NA
TGTGCCAGCAGGCCACAGTGGGATGAGCAGTTCTTC
CASRPQWDEQFF
>TRBJ2-3|NA|TRBV12-3/TRBV12-4|TRBD1
TGTGCCAGCAGTTTAAGGGGGCGTGCAGATACGCAGTATTTT
CASSLRGRADTQYF
>TRBJ2-3|many|TRBV15|NA
TGTGCCACCGCCGTGGACCCTACCACAGATACGCAGTATTTT
CATAVDPTTDTQYF
>TRBJ2-7|few|TRBV24-1|TRBD1
TGTGCCACCAGTGACTCGGGGACAGGGAGGGTCGAGCAGTACTTC
CATSDSGTGRVEQYF
>TRBJ2-1|NA|TRBV6-1|NA
TGTGCCAGCACCCGGGGTGGGGGAAGCTCCTACAATGAGCAGTTCTTC
CASTRGGGSSYNEQFF
>TRBJ2-5|few|TRBV28|TRBD2
TGTGCCAGCCTTCCCGCCTTAGCGGGAGGGCGGAAGACCCAGTACTTC
CASLPALAGGRKTQYF
>TRBJ1-5|NA|TRBV7-6|NA
NA
CASSLVHGRTYEQYFGPGNQPQHF
>TRBJ2-1|NA|TRBV7-8|TRBD2
TGTGCCAGCAGCTTAGTTGGCGGGAGGTCGGACAATGAGCAGTTCTTC
CASSLVGGRSDNEQFF
>TRBJ2-5|few|TRBV11-3|NA
TGTGCCAGCAGTGGTTGGGGGGGCCAAGAGACCCAGTGCTTC
CASSGWGGQETQCF
>TRBJ1-2|many|TRBV20-1|NA
TGCAGTGCCCCGACAGAGAACAACTATGGCTACACCTTC
CSAPTENNYGYTF
>TRBJ1-6|NA|TRBV20-1|TRBD1
TGCAGTGCTAGGGGACAGGGGGCTTCACCCCTCCACTTT
CSARGQGASPLHF
>TRBJ2-1|few|TRBV19|TRBD2
TGTGCCAGTAGTAACCGGGGGGGGAACAATGAGCAGTTCTTC
CASSNRGGNNEQFF
>TRBJ2-1|many|TRBV30|NA
TGTGCCTGGAGTCGAGGACTGGGCTCCTACAATGAGCAGTTCTTC
CAWSRGLGSYNEQFF
>TRBJ1-5|many|TRBV12-3/TRBV12-4|NA
TGTGCCAGCAGGTCCTCGCGGGGTTATAGCAATCAGCCCCAGCATTTT
CASRSSRGYSNQPQHF
>TRBJ2-1|many|TRBV14|TRBD2
TGTGCCAGCAGCCAGCGGGGGGCCTCCTACAATGAGCAGTTCTTC
CASSQRGASYNEQFF
>TRBJ1-5|few|TRBV30|NA
TGTGCCTGGAGTGTGGGCTCCTTAGGGCCCCAGCATTTT
CAWSVGSLGPQHF
>TRBJ1-1|many|TRBV27|TRBD1
TGTGCCAGCAGTTCCATCCCCCCGGGACAGGGGTACACTGAAGCTTTCTTT
CASSSIPPGQGYTEAFF
>TRBJ1-5|many|TRBV20-1|NA
TGCAGTGCGAACCAGGGGCCCTTGAATCAGCCCCAGCATTTT
CSANQGPLNQPQHF
>TRBJ2-7|few|TRBV6-1|TRBD2
TGTGCCAGCAGACGGACTAGCGGAACAGAAACCTACGAGCAGTACTTC
CASRRTSGTETYEQYF
>TRBJ2-7|many|TRBV11-3|NA
TGTGCCAGCAGCTCCGGAACCGTGGGCGGCGAGCAGTACTTC
CASSSGTVGGEQYF
>TRBJ1-1|many|TRBV30|TRBD1
TGTGCCTGGAGTGTAGGGGGCGAAGCTTTCTTT
CAWSVGGEAFF
>TRBJ2-1|NA|TRBV9|NA
TGTGCCAGCAGCGTAACAGGGCAAACCTACAATGAGCAGTTCTTC
CASSVTGQTYNEQFF
>TRBJ2-5|many|TRBV19|NA
TGTGCCAGTAGCCTACAGGGAAGCCAAGAGACCCAGTACTTC
CASSLQGSQETQYF
>TRBJ2-5|few|TRBV19|NA
TGTGCCAGTAGTGCCGTTGGGGAAGAGACCCAGTACTTC
CASSAVGEETQYF
>TRBJ2-2|NA|TRBV11-3|TRBD1
TGTGCCAGTTGGGGACAGGGGTTTACCGGGGAGCTGTTTTTT
CASWGQGFTGELFF
>TRBJ2-4|few|TRBV5-1|NA
TGCGCCAGCAGCTTGGGGCCAGGAGGGGACATTCAGTACTTC
CASSLGPGGDIQYF
>TRBJ1-2|few|TRBV5-1|TRBD1
TGCGCCAGCAGCTTGGGCGGACAGGGTTCTGGCTACACCTTC
CASSLGGQGSGYTF
>TRBJ1-4|many|TRBV12-3/TRBV12-4|NA
TGTGCCAGCAGTTTGTCAGGCGAAAAACTGTTTTTT
CASSLSGEKLFF
>TRBJ1-2|few|TRBV27|NA
TGTGCCAGCAGTTCCCGGGGAGGCGGCTACACCTTC
CASSSRGGGYTF
>TRBJ2-5|many|TRBV12-3/TRBV12-4|TRBD1
TGTGCCAGCAGTTTCGGACAGGGGTACCAAGAGACCCAGTACTTC
CASSFGQGYQETQYF
>TRBJ2-7|many|TRBV20-1|NA
TGCAGTGCTCCTTCCCCGTTGGCAGGAACGGACGAGCAGTACTTC
CSAPSPLAGTDEQYF
>TRBJ1-5|many|TRBV3-1|NA
TGTGCCAGCAGCCAAGATTACGAGGGTCAGCCCCAGCATTTT
CASSQDYEGQPQHF
>TRBJ2-7|many|TRBV2|TRBD2
TGTGCCAGCAATCCTCATAGCGGGAGGGCCGTTGGCGAGCAGTACTTC
CASNPHSGRAVGEQYF
>TRBJ2-5|NA|TRBV12-3/TRBV12-4|TRBD1
TGTGCCAGCAGAATCGGGACAGGGAGAGAGACCCAGTACTTC
CASRIGTGRETQYF
>TRBJ2-7|many|TRBV18|NA
TGTGCCAGCTCACCACCGGTTCCGGGGGAGCAGTACTTC
CASSPPVPGEQYF
>TRBJ1-4|many|TRBV3-1|TRBD1
TGTGCCAGCAGTCTAAACCAGGGGGCTGAAAAACTGTTTTTT
CASSLNQGAEKLFF
>TRBJ2-2|NA|TRBV3-1|NA
TGTGCCAGCAGCCAAGTCTCAGGGACAAAGAACACCGGGGAGCTGTTTTTT
CASSQVSGTKNTGELFF
>TRBJ2-1|many|TRBV20-1|TRBD2
TGCAGTGCTCCCCTCCGGACTAGCGGTAATGAGCAGTTCTTC
CSAPLRTSGNEQFF
>TRBJ2-4|many|TRBV3-1|TRBD2
TGTGCCAGCAGCCCATCTAGCGGGAGGGCGAACATTCAGTACTTC
CASSPSSGRANIQYF
>TRBJ2-3|many|TRBV10-1|TRBD2
TGCGCCAGCAGTGAGTTGGTAGCGGGAGGGACAGATACGCAGTATTTT
CASSELVAGGTDTQYF
>TRBJ2-7|many|TRBV12-3/TRBV12-4|NA
TGTGCCAGCAGTTTACCTCGGGATCCCCCCTACGAGCAGTACTTC
CASSLPRDPPYEQYF
>TRBJ2-7|NA|TRBV6-5|NA
TGTGCCAGCAGTTACGCTAGCTATCCCTCCTACGAGCAGTACTTC
CASSYASYPSYEQYF
>TRBJ2-1|few|TRBV5-4|TRBD1
TGTGCCAGCAGCGAAAAGCTCGGACAGGGCTACAATGAGCAGTTCTTC
CASSEKLGQGYNEQFF
>TRBJ2-2|many|TRBV5-1|NA
TGCGCCAGCAGCTTGGTCTCGCAAACCGGGGAGCTGTTTTTT
CASSLVSQTGELFF
>TRBJ1-1|many|TRBV20-1|NA
TGCAGTGCTACCCGATACGAGGAAGCTTTCTTT
CSATRYEEAFF
>TRBJ2-3|many|TRBV6-5|NA
TGTGCCAGCAGTTACGAACGGTTCGGAGGGCTGGATACGCAGTATTTT
CASSYERFGGLDTQYF
>TRBJ1-4|NA|TRBV2|NA
TGTGCCAGCAGTGGCCCCGGGGCTAATGAAAAACTGTTTTTT
CASSGPGANEKLFF
>TRBJ2-7|many|TRBV27|TRBD1
TGTGCCAGCAGTGCCAGACAGGGGGCCCCCTACGAGCAGTACTTC
CASSARQGAPYEQYF
>TRBJ2-1|NA|TRBV18|NA
TGTGCCAGCTCACCACCGATAACAAACTACAATGAGCAGTTCTTC
CASSPPITNYNEQFF
>TRBJ1-1|NA|TRBV18|TRBD1
TGTGCCAGCTCACCTTGGACAGGGCGGGACACTGAAGCTTTCTTT
CASSPWTGRDTEAFF
>TRBJ2-7|many|TRBV19|TRBD1
TGTGCCAGTAGTCCCGGGACAGGGAGCACCTACGAGCAGTACTTC
CASSPGTGSTYEQYF
>TRBJ2-1|many|TRBV30|TRBD2
TGTGCCTGGAGTTCACTAGCGGGAGGGTTCACACGGCAGTTCTTC
CAWSSLAGGFTRQFF
>TRBJ1-5|many|TRBV6-2/TRBV6-3|NA
TGTGCCAGCAGTTACCCACTTGATAGCAATCAGCCCCAGCATTTT
CASSYPLDSNQPQHF